These 13 T cell receptor beta chains were sequenced from one sample in a study of cytomegalovirus exposure and HLA in healthy donors. Vbeta (60) and Jbeta (13) primers were used in the PCR. Sequenced by immunoSEQ multiplex PCR; TCRdb stores in-frame clones only, minus some. The data contain more than 140,000 clones, over 70% of them singletons. The specimen sequenced was PBMCs. The receptor set was obtained from a man in his thirties or forties in good health and CMV-seropositive.

The rearrangement joins TRBV28 to TRBJ2-1; 7 bases fit TRBD2. Per germline, CDR1 MDHEN and CDR2 SYDVKM. The CDR3 totals 14 residues. V lost 5 bases and J lost 1; bases outside the gene matches: 2. CDR3 loop: CASSLADSYNEQFF. CDR3 DNA sequence: TGTGCCAGCAGTCTAGCGGATTCCTACAATGAGCAGTTCTTC.

CDR3 sequence: CASSSNYPGTGHGYTF. The DNA for the CDR3 is TGTGCCAGCAGTTCAAACTACCCCGGGACAGGCCATGGCTACACCTTC. The chain is built from TRBV27 and TRBJ1-2; 8 positions agree with TRBD1. The J segment lost 6 bases and the V segment lost 4 bases, leaving 13 bases of the junction unmatched. CDR1 MNHEY and CDR2 SMNVEV come from the germline V gene (reference sequence). The CDR3 extends over 16 amino acids.

This clone turned up a few times. The genes are TRBV7-9 and TRBJ1-6, with D uncertain. The V gene's germline CDR1 is SEHNR and CDR2 FQNEAQ (reference sequence). The V gene lost 2 bases and the J gene lost 6 bases, with 2 bases spanning the gap. The CDR3 extends over 12 amino acids. The CDR3 DNA sequence: TGTGCCAGCAGCTTACTTAATTCACCCCTCCACTTT. Its translation is CASSLLNSPLHF.

The CDR3 DNA sequence: TGTGCCAGCAGCTTAGTCGGGACAGGGGTTGAGACCCAGTACTTC. It specifies CASSLVGTGVETQYF. The gene calls are TRBV7-2 and TRBJ2-5; 10 nucleotides match TRBD1. V dropped 1 base and J dropped 5; count of bases not matched to a gene: 4. From germline, CDR1 is SGHTA and CDR2 FQGNSA. There are 15 residues in the CDR3.

The rearrangement uses TRBV25-1 and TRBJ2-3, with D possibly matching TRBD2 (6 bases). The CDR3 is 16 amino acids. Trimming pared 4 bases from V and 2 bases from J, leaving 16 bases between. Germline CDR1 reads MGHDK; CDR2 reads SYGVNS. CDR3 sequence (DNA): TGTGCCAGCAGTGTATCTAGCGCAGGGTCCACAGATACGCAGTATTTT. Its protein product is CASSVSSAGSTDTQYF.

The rearrangement uses TRBV6-6 and TRBJ1-1; 7 bases match TRBD1. Germline V gene lookup returns CDR1 MNHNY and CDR2 SVGAGI (reference sequence). CDR3 length equals 14 residues. The V and J ends lost 6 bases and 6 bases, in that order; junction bases with no gene match: 10. The CDR3 spells CASSPNHRGSEAFF. CDR3 bases: TGTGCCAGCAGCCCCAACCACAGGGGTTCTGAAGCTTTCTTT.

This clone was detected only a few times. Other DNA sequences in the same sample also yield this CDR3. The chain is built from TRBV6-5 and TRBJ2-7, with D possibly TRBD1 on 6 matching bases. Germline V lookup: CDR1 MNHEY, CDR2 SVGAGI. CDR3 length: 14 residues. Trimming removed 6 bases from V and 2 bases from J, with 14 bases in between. This CDR3 is CASSSPRGPYEQYF. CDR3 DNA sequence: TGTGCCAGCAGCTCACCCAGGGGTCCCTACGAGCAGTACTTC.

This clone was found once. This sequence joins TRBV29-1 and TRBJ2-1; 11 bases fit TRBD2. Germline V lookup: CDR1 SQVTM, CDR2 ANQGSEA. CDR3 length: 14 residues. The V gene end was trimmed by 7 bases and the J gene end by 5 bases; junction bases not matched to a gene: 7. The chain's CDR3 is CSAATSGANNEQFF. The CDR3 DNA reads TGCAGCGCCGCGACTAGCGGGGCAAACAATGAGCAGTTCTTC.

The chain joins TRBV5-1 to TRBJ2-1, with 8 bases aligning to TRBD1. The CDR3 totals 14 residues. Per germline, CDR1 SGHRS and CDR2 YFSETQ. Losses at the gene ends were 3 bases for V and 7 bases for J; bases not matched to a gene: 6. CDR3 bases: TGCGCCAGCAGCTGGACAGGGAATGGGAATGAGCAGTTCTTC. Translating it yields CASSWTGNGNEQFF.

The J gene is TRBJ1-3, the V gene TRBV18; D possibly corresponds to TRBD1 (6 bases). The germline V gene encodes CDR1 KGHSH and CDR2 LQKENI. This CDR3 region has 15 residues. The ends were cut back, 4 bases at V and 5 bases at J, with 15 bases in the middle. CDR3 residues: CASSQQRDTRNTIYF. As DNA, the CDR3 is TGTGCCAGCTCACAACAACGGGACACCAGAAACACCATATATTTT.

The V and J genes are TRBV29-1 and TRBJ1-2; the D gene is possibly TRBD1 (6 bases). Deletions cut 1 base from V and 3 bases from J, with 18 bases between. CDR1 and CDR2 from the germline V gene are SQVTM and ANQGSEA. There are 16 residues in the CDR3. CDR3 loop: CSVEASSGVFHYGYTF. Written as DNA, the CDR3 is TGCAGCGTTGAAGCCTCATCAGGGGTGTTTCACTATGGCTACACCTTC.

This rearrangement joins TRBV6-1 to TRBJ1-1; D call uncertain. Trimming took 6 bases from V and 1 from J, leaving 9 bases between them. This CDR3 comprises 13 residues. Looked up from germline, CDR1 is MNHNS and CDR2 is SASEGT. CDR3 loop: CASRSSGNTEAFF. CDR3 DNA sequence: TGTGCCAGCAGATCCTCCGGGAACACTGAAGCTTTCTTT.

The rearrangement links TRBV7-2 to TRBJ1-2; D gene unclear. Deletions cut 1 base from V and 8 bases from J, with 11 bases between. Germline CDR1 reads SGHTA; CDR2 reads FQGNSA. The CDR3 has 13 residues. The CDR3 nucleotides are TGTGCCAGCAGCTTAGGCCAGAATAAGGGCTACACCTTC. Its protein product is CASSLGQNKGYTF.